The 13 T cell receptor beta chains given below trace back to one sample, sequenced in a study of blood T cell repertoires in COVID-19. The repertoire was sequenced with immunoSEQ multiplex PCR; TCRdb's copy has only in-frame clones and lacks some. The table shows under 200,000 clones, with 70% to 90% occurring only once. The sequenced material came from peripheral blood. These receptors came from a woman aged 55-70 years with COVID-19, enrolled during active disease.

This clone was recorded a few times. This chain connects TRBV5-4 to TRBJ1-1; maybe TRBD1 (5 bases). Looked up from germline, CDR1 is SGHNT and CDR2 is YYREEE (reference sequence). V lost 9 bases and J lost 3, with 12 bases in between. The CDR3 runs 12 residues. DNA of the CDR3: TGTGCCATCCAGGGCTTGGACACTGAAGCTTTCTTT. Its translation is CAIQGLDTEAFF. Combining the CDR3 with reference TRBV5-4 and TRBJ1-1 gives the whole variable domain ETGVTQSPTHLIKTRGQQVTLRCSSQSGHNTVSWYQQALGQGPQFIFQYYREEENGRGNFPPRFSGLQFPNYSSELNVNALELDDSALYLCAIQGLDTEAFFGQGTRLTVV.

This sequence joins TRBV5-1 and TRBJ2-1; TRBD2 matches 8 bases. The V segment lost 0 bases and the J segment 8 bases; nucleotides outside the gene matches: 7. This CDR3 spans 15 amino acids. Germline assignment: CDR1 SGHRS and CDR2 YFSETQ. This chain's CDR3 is CASSLVERGTDEQFF. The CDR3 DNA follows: TGCGCCAGCAGCTTGGTCGAGCGGGGGACGGATGAGCAGTTCTTC.

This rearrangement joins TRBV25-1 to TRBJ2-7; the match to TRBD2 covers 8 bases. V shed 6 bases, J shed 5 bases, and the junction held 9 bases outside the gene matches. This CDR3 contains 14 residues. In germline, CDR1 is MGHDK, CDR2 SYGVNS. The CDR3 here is CASSLGAGGNEQYF. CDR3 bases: TGTGCCAGCAGCCTAGGGGCGGGAGGAAACGAGCAGTACTTC.

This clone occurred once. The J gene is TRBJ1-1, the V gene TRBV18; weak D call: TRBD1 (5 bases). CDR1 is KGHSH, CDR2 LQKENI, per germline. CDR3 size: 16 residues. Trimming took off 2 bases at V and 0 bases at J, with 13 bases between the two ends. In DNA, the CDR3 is TGTGCCAGCTCACCAGGGGCCGGGAGAATGAACACTGAAGCTTTCTTT. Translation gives CASSPGAGRMNTEAFF.

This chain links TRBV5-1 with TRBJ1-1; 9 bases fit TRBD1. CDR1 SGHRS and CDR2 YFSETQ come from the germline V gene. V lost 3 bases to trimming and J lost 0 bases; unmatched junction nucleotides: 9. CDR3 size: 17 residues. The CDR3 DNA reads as TGCGCCAGCAGCTACGGGACAGGGAACCTATTGAACACTGAAGCTTTCTTT. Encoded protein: CASSYGTGNLLNTEAFF.

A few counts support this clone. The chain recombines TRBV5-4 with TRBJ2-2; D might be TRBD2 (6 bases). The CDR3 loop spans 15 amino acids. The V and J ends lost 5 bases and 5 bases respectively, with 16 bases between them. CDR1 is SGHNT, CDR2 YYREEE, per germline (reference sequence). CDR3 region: CASSLQGGGTGELFF. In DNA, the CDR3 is TGTGCCAGCAGTTTGCAGGGAGGAGGTACCGGGGAGCTGTTTTTT.

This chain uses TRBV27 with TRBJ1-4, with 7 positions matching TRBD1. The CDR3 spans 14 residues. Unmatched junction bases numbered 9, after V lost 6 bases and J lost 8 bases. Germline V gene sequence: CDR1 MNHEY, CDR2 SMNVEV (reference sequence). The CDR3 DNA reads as TGTGCCAGCAGCTATACAGGGGTGGGGGAAAAACTGTTTTTT. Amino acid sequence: CASSYTGVGEKLFF.

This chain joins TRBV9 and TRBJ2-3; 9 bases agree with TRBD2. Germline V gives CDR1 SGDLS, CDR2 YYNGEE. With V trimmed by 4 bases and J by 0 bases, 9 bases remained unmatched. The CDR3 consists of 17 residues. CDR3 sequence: CASSLLAGSTSTDTQYF. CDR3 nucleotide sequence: TGTGCCAGCAGCCTCCTAGCGGGGTCAACTAGCACAGATACGCAGTATTTT. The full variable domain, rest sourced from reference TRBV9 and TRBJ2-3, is DSGVTQTPKHLITATGQRVTLRCSPRSGDLSVYWYQQSLDQGLQFLIQYYNGEERAKGNILERFSAQQFPDLHSELNLSSLELGDSALYFCASSLLAGSTSTDTQYFGPGTRLTVL.

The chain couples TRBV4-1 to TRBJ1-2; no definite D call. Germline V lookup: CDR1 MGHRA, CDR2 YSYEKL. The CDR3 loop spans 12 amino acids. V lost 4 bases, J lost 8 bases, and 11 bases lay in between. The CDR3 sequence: CASSLVGSGYTF. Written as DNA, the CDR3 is TGCGCCAGCAGCCTGGTTGGGAGCGGCTACACCTTC.

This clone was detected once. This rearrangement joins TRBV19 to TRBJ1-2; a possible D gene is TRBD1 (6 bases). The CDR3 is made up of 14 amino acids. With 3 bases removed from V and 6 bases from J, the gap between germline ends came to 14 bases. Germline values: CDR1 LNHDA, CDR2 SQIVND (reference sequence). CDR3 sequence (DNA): TGTGCCAGTAGTATGCTGGGGGCAGGGGATGGCTACACCTTC. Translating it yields CASSMLGAGDGYTF.

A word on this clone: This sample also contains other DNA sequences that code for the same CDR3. CDR3 residues: CASSLDGSNYGYTF. The CDR3 DNA is TGTGCCAGCAGCTTGGATGGGAGTAACTATGGCTACACCTTC. This chain connects TRBV5-5 to TRBJ1-2; D call uncertain. This CDR3 is 14 amino acids long. In germline, CDR1 is SGHKS, CDR2 YYEKEE (reference sequence). The V end was cut by 0 bases, the J end by 1 base, with 7 bases between.

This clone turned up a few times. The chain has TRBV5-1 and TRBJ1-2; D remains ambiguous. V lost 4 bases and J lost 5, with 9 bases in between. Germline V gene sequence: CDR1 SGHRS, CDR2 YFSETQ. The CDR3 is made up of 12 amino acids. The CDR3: CASSVDGYGYTF. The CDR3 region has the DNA TGCGCCAGCAGCGTGGACGGTTATGGCTACACCTTC.

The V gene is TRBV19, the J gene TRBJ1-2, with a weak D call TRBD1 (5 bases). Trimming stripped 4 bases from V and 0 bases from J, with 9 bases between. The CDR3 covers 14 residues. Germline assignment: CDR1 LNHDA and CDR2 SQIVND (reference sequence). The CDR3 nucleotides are TGTGCCAGTAGTACCCGACAGCCTAACTATGGCTACACCTTC. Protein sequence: CASSTRQPNYGYTF.